The 12 T cell receptor beta chains in this list originate from one sample, sequenced in a study of breast tumors, draining lymph nodes, adjacent tissues. The lymph nodes were axillary draining lymph nodes from breast cancer patients. TCRdb processed the multiplex PCR reads anew with MiXCR; each CDR3 protein has one entry. This table has over 150,000 distinct CDR3 sequences, roughly a third appearing once. The sequencing input was axillary lymph node tissue. These receptors were taken from a female donor with breast cancer. Some clones in this sample may be carry-over from other donors' samples.

This clonotype was counted only a few times. The chain uses TRBV28 and TRBJ1-5, with TRBD1 matching over 7 bases. This CDR3 has 14 amino acids. V dropped 7 bases and J dropped 2; count of bases not matched to a gene: 5. Germline CDR1 is MDHEN and CDR2 is SYDVKM. CDR3 region: CASKTGDRNQPQHF. The CDR3 region has the DNA TGTGCCAGCAAAACAGGGGATCGCAATCAGCCCCAGCATTTT.

This clonotype was seen repeatedly, ten times or more. The rearrangement joins TRBV4-2 to TRBJ2-7; D may be TRBD1 or TRBD2 (5 bases each). V was pared by 2 bases and J by 3 bases, with 11 bases between. CDR3 length: 14 residues. CDR1 LGHNA and CDR2 YNFKEQ come from the germline V gene. The DNA for the CDR3 is TGTGCCAGCAGCCAAACCGGGACGATCTACGAGCAGTACTTC. Its translation: CASSQTGTIYEQYF.

This chain uses TRBV12-3 or TRBV12-4 with TRBJ1-5; D uncertain. The CDR3 is 13 residues long. Trimming shortened V by 4 bases and J by 6 bases, and 10 bases separated the two germline ends. The CDR3 bases are TGTGCCAGCAGTTATCTGGTAGGTCAGCCCCAGCATTTT. Translation gives CASSYLVGQPQHF.

This clonotype showed up just a few times. The V call is TRBV27, the J call TRBJ1-2; a possible D gene is TRBD1 (5 bases). V was shortened by 7 bases and J by 4 bases, with 16 bases between the two germline ends. Germline V gives CDR1 MNHEY, CDR2 SMNVEV (reference sequence). The CDR3 is 14 amino acids. The CDR3 here is CASTTTSGLYGYTF. CDR3 nucleotide sequence: TGTGCCAGCACCACGACCTCGGGGCTCTATGGCTACACCTTC.

Ten or more counts support this clonotype. The rearrangement joins TRBV20-1 to TRBJ2-5; TRBD1 agrees at 9 bases. The length of the CDR3 is 14 residues. The germline V gene encodes CDR1 DFQATT and CDR2 SNEGSKA (reference sequence). J lost 4 bases, V lost 3 bases, and 6 bases had no gene match. CDR3 in DNA: TGCAGTGCTAGGAGACAGGGGGTGGGAGAGACCCAGTACTTC. Translating gives CSARRQGVGETQYF.

This clonotype was seen many times. The chain uses TRBV7-2 and TRBJ2-7; the D is unclear. Germline V gives CDR1 SGHTA, CDR2 FQGNSA. Deletions cut 7 bases from V and 3 bases from J, with 13 bases between. The CDR3 has 13 amino acids. CDR3 nucleotide sequence: TGTGCCAGCAACCTAGGGTCTAACTACGAGCAGTACTTC. Amino acids: CASNLGSNYEQYF.

The genes are TRBV6-2 or TRBV6-3 and TRBJ2-3; D is unclear. The CDR3 sequence is 18 residues long. The V gene's germline CDR1 is MNHEY and CDR2 SVGEGT. The V and J ends lost 0 bases and 3 bases respectively, with 19 bases between them. The CDR3 DNA sequence: TGTGCCAGCAGTTACTCGATAACCGCGCCGCGGTTGACAGATACGCAGTATTTT. Translating gives CASSYSITAPRLTDTQYF.

This clonotype was recorded at least ten times. The chain is built from TRBV9 and TRBJ2-3, with TRBD2 as a possible D gene (5 bases). The germline CDR1 and CDR2 sequences are SGDLS and YYNGEE. The CDR3 extends over 14 amino acids. V was shortened by 6 bases and J by 0 bases, with 11 bases between the two germline ends. CDR3 sequence (DNA): TGTGCCAGCACGGATCGGGATAGCACAGATACGCAGTATTTT. Its translation: CASTDRDSTDTQYF.

At least ten counts were recorded for this clonotype. J is TRBJ2-3 and V is TRBV27, with 9 nucleotides matching TRBD1. Germline V gene sequence: CDR1 MNHEY, CDR2 SMNVEV (reference sequence). V was pared by 3 bases and J by 1 base, with 5 bases of the junction left unmatched. The CDR3 consists of 16 residues. CDR3 sequence (DNA): TGTGCCAGCAGTTTCACAGACAGGGGGGGCACAGATACGCAGTATTTT. Translation gives CASSFTDRGGTDTQYF.

J is TRBJ1-6 and V is TRBV10-3; D is undetermined. The CDR3 consists of 20 residues. The V and J ends lost 5 bases and 0 bases respectively, with 23 bases between them. In germline, CDR1 is ENHRY, CDR2 SYGVKD. The CDR3 nucleotides read TGTGCCATCAGTTACCAAACTTGGACGGTGCGGAGCTCCTATAATTCACCCCTCCACTTT. This gives the protein CAISYQTWTVRSSYNSPLHF.

In the case of this clonotype: Possible read error: a much larger clone is one base away. The chain employs TRBV18 and TRBJ1-5, with 7 bases matching TRBD1. This CDR3 has 16 amino acids. The V gene's germline CDR1 is KGHSH and CDR2 LQKENI. CDR3 region: CVSSPNRGEGNQPQHF. The CDR3 bases are TGTGTCAGCTCACCGAACAGGGGAGAGGGCAATCAGCCCCAGCATTTT.

This clonotype came up a few times. A much larger clone lies a single base off, so this may be a read error. This chain uses TRBV12-3 or TRBV12-4 with TRBJ1-2; tentatively, D is TRBD1 (5 bases). This CDR3 contains 14 residues. The CDR3: CASSRGRRSYGYAF. The CDR3 coding sequence is TGTGCCAGCAGCCGGGGACGGAGGTCCTATGGCTACGCCTTC.